These T cell receptor beta chains were read from a single sample in a study of cytomegalovirus exposure and HLA in healthy donors. TCRdb keeps only in-frame clones here, not all; method: immunoSEQ multiplex PCR. Among under 200,000 clones, more than 75% were seen once, and the ten largest hold 0.96%. The material sequenced was PBMCs. All receptors come from a girl aged 2-9 years in good health and CMV-seropositive. The CDR3 runs from the conserved cysteine through the conserved F or W.

v_gene	CDR3aa
TRBV6-1	CASSGGGDTYEQYF
TRBV7-9	CASSFSGRATDTQYF
TRBV5-4	CASSFPQGTMNTEAFF
TRBV2	CASSPGGMGDTQYF
TRBV27	CASSNGIYYEQYF
TRBV4-1	CASSQDNRGRNQPQHF
TRBV13	CASSLGLGVAGGQETQYF
TRBV18	CASSPRTDTDTQYF
TRBV5-7	CASSQPHRSGANVLTF
TRBV6-1	CASSDQRFRETQYF
TRBV5-1	CASSLGPRGEAQYF
TRBV6-5	CASSPRGGTGYTF
TRBV7-9	CASSLAFGTGGSDTEAFF
TRBV30	CAWSWPGGNNGYTF
TRBV30	CAWNNGQTEAFF
TRBV7-3	CASSFPGVSHNEQFF
TRBV5-1	CASSLVHTSEGTQYF
TRBV10-3	CAISENRGVTEAFF
TRBV6-1	CASSVGTSAQDTQYF
TRBV10-2	CASSTGVATDTQYF
TRBV5-1	CASSESGTGGFDPRWKYF
TRBV19	CATEVAGGPGDTQYF
TRBV2	CASRGHFPTNEKLFF
TRBV15	CATSSSTVNEKLFF
TRBV30	CAWSASIGYNSPLHF
TRBV6-5	CASRRQGYTGELFF
TRBV11-2	CASSLDIDEQYF
TRBV28	CASSLISGLVGGELFF
TRBV6-5	CASSFVLGASYGYTF
TRBV7-9	CASSLGLDTQYF
TRBV28	CASSPSGSDTQYF
TRBV6-6	CASSYSKQGDGYTF
TRBV27	CASSLSPLRSPAYEQYF
TRBV7-3	CASSPGLAGFSYEQYF
TRBV7-8	CASSLGRRDGNTIYF
TRBV28	CASSLTSGRPYNEQFF
TRBV9	CASSVEPREQNQPQHF
TRBV10-3	CATGYPRSSASYEQYF
TRBV30	CAWSLNSGTFYNEQFF
TRBV28	CASVPGRTDTQYF
TRBV7-9	CASSLERRQETQYF
TRBV7-6	CASRRDQGAGNTIYF